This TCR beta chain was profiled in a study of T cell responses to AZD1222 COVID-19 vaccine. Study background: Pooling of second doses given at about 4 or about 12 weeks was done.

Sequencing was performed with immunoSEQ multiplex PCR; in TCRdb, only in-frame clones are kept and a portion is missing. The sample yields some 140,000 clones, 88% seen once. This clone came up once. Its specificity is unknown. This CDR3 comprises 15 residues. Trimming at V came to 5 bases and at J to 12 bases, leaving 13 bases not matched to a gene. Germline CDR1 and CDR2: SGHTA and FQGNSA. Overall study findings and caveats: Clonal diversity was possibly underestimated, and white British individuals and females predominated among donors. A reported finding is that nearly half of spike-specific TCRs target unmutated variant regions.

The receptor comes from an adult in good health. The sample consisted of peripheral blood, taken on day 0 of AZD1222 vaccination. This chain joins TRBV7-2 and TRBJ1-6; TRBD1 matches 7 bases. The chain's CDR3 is CASSPPRQGMRPLHF. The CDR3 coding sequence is TGTGCCAGCAGCCCGCCCAGACAGGGAATGAGACCCCTCCACTTT. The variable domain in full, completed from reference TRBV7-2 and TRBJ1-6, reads GAGVSQSPSNKVTEKGKDVELRCDPISGHTALYWYRQSLGQGLEFLIYFQGNSAPDKSGLPSDRFSAERTGGSVSTLTIQRTQQEDSAVYLCASSPPRQGMRPLHFGNGTRLTVT.